The 21 T cell receptor beta chains below were found in one sample sequenced in a study of cytomegalovirus exposure and HLA in healthy donors. PCR employed 60 Vbeta and 13 Jbeta primers. Libraries were prepared by immunoSEQ multiplex PCR; TCRdb keeps only in-frame clonotypes and omits some of them. In the table there are 200,000 to 250,000 clones, over 70% of which are singletons. The material sequenced was PBMCs. The source is a woman aged 60-75 years in good health and CMV-seropositive.

V and J are TRBV5-1 and TRBJ2-2, with TRBD1 identical over 12 bases. With 0 bases clipped from V and 7 bases from J, the junction kept 7 bases outside the gene matches. From germline, CDR1 is SGHRS and CDR2 YFSETQ. CDR3 size: 17 residues. This chain's CDR3 is CASSLVGQGASGGELFF. CDR3 nucleotide sequence: TGCGCCAGCAGCTTGGTGGGACAGGGGGCTTCAGGCGGGGAGCTGTTTTTT.

The V and J genes are TRBV30 and TRBJ1-3; D call uncertain. The CDR3 length is 17 residues. Germline CDR1 reads GTSNPN; CDR2 reads SVGIG (reference sequence). V was shortened by 5 bases and J by 3 bases, with 23 bases between the two germline ends. The CDR3 here is CAWGLSPHILNGNTIYF. The CDR3, as DNA: TGTGCCTGGGGTCTTAGCCCCCATATCCTGAATGGAAACACCATATATTTT.

This chain connects TRBV7-8 to TRBJ2-7, with a tentative D call TRBD2 (5 bases). The germline V gene encodes CDR1 SGHVS and CDR2 FQNEAQ. This CDR3 is 15 amino acids long. Trimming took off 5 bases at V and 0 bases at J, with 14 bases between the two ends. The CDR3 region has the DNA TGTGCCAGCAGCCTCCGGTCGGGGAACTCCTACGAGCAGTACTTC. It encodes CASSLRSGNSYEQYF.

J is TRBJ1-1 and V is TRBV6-1; TRBD1 matches 9 bases. Germline V lookup: CDR1 MNHNS, CDR2 SASEGT. The ends lost 5 bases at V and 6 bases at J; junction bases unmatched: 7. The CDR3 contains 14 residues. The CDR3 DNA is TGTGCCAGCAGTAAAGACAGGGGGAAGGCTGAAGCTTTCTTT. Translation gives CASSKDRGKAEAFF.

The V gene is TRBV18, the J gene TRBJ1-4; D uncertain. Per the germline V gene, CDR1 is KGHSH and CDR2 is LQKENI. V shed 4 bases and J shed 0 bases, with 9 bases lying between them. This CDR3 has 15 amino acids. Here the CDR3 DNA reads TGTGCCAGCTCACAGTCGGTTTCAACTAATGAAAAACTGTTTTTT. Translating gives CASSQSVSTNEKLFF.

The rearrangement joins TRBV7-2 to TRBJ1-3; no definite D call. Looked up from germline, CDR1 is SGHTA and CDR2 is FQGNSA. The CDR3 is 14 amino acids. V dropped 5 bases and J dropped 1 base, with 9 bases sitting between them. CDR3 loop: CASSPQVSGNTIYF. The CDR3 nucleotides are TGTGCCAGCAGCCCCCAGGTTTCTGGAAACACCATATATTTT.

This clone has only one observation. V is TRBV5-1 and J is TRBJ1-5; 9 nucleotides match TRBD1. J lost 6 bases, V lost 2 bases, and 12 bases had no gene match. Germline V gene sequence: CDR1 SGHRS, CDR2 YFSETQ. The CDR3 extends over 17 amino acids. As DNA, the CDR3 is TGCGCCAGCAGCTTTGTCAGCCGGGGACAGGGTGGTCAGCCCCAGCATTTT. This sequence encodes CASSFVSRGQGGQPQHF.

The chain is built from TRBV11-1 and TRBJ2-1; TRBD2 aligns across 9 bases. V trimming: 2 bases; J trimming: 9 bases; junction bases outside the gene matches: 8. The CDR3 covers 15 residues. In germline, CDR1 is SGHAT, CDR2 FQDESV (reference sequence). In DNA, the CDR3 is TGTGCCAGCAGCTTATACGGAAGCGGGGGGTCTGAGCAGTTCTTC. It encodes CASSLYGSGGSEQFF.

The CDR3 DNA reads as TGTGCCAGTAGTTCCAGACTAGCGGGAGGGGACTACGAGCAGTACTTC. Translated, it gives CASSSRLAGGDYEQYF. The chain combines TRBV19 with TRBJ2-7; 14 bases are a match to TRBD2. In germline, CDR1 is LNHDA, CDR2 SQIVND (reference sequence). This CDR3 spans 16 amino acids. The junction had 6 bases not matched to a gene; V was cut back by 5 bases and J by 3 bases. The variable domain in full, completed from reference TRBV19 and TRBJ2-7, reads DGGITQSPKYLFRKEGQNVTLSCEQNLNHDAMYWYRQDPGQGLRLIYYSQIVNDFQKGDIAEGYSVSREKKESFPLTVTSAQKNPTAFYLCASSSRLAGGDYEQYFGPGTRLTVT.

The chain couples TRBV5-5 to TRBJ2-6; D perhaps matches TRBD1 (5 bases). Trimming left V 6 bases short and J 1 base short, with 11 bases between. This CDR3 spans 15 amino acids. The germline V gene has CDR1 SGHKS and CDR2 YYEKEE (reference sequence). The DNA for the CDR3 is TGTGCCAGCACCGACCAGGGATCTGGGGCCAACGTCCTGACTTTC. Its protein is CASTDQGSGANVLTF.

As for this clone: At one of its ends the junction is not consistent with the germline gene, which may arise from a read error. The J gene is TRBJ2-5, the V gene TRBV6-1, with D possibly matching TRBD2 (5 bases). The CDR3 covers 11 residues. Per the germline V gene, CDR1 is MNHNS and CDR2 is SASEGT. CDR3 protein: CASSGTRSLHF. CDR3 nucleotides: TGTGCCAGCAGTGGTACTAGGTCTTTGCACTTC.

This chain uses TRBV7-2 with TRBJ2-5, with 11 bases lining up with TRBD2. CDR3 size: 16 residues. Germline assignment: CDR1 SGHTA and CDR2 FQGNSA. The V gene end was trimmed by 4 bases and the J gene end by 4 bases; junction bases not matched to a gene: 8. CDR3 sequence reads: CASSSPSGGRAETQYF. In DNA, the CDR3 is TGTGCCAGCAGCTCTCCTAGCGGGGGGAGGGCAGAGACCCAGTACTTC.

J is TRBJ2-5 and V is TRBV5-1; possible D gene TRBD1, 6 bases. Trimming removed 5 bases at V and 5 bases at J, with 22 bases between. Germline V gives CDR1 SGHRS, CDR2 YFSETQ. The CDR3 consists of 16 residues. Here the CDR3 reads CASSPWGTSRGETQYF. The CDR3 bases are TGCGCCAGCAGTCCCTGGGGGACCTCTAGGGGGGAGACCCAGTACTTC.

The chain recombines TRBV9 with TRBJ2-2, with D maybe TRBD2 (6 bases). The ends were cut back, 4 bases at V and 1 base at J, with 11 bases in the middle. Per germline, CDR1 SGDLS and CDR2 YYNGEE. The CDR3 covers 15 residues. As DNA, the CDR3 is TGTGCCAGCAGCCCCCTCGGGGGGAACACCGGGGAGCTGTTTTTT. This codes for CASSPLGGNTGELFF.

This clone was detected only a few times. The chain recombines TRBV5-1 with TRBJ1-2; the match to TRBD1 covers 7 bases. This CDR3 has 12 residues. The germline gives CDR1 SGHRS, CDR2 YFSETQ. Trimming cost V 3 bases and J 5 bases; bases outside gene matches: 1. The CDR3 sequence is CASSSTGYGYTF. The CDR3 DNA sequence: TGCGCCAGCAGCTCGACAGGGTATGGCTACACCTTC.

There are a few counts of this clone. The chain carries TRBV18 and TRBJ2-7; possible D gene TRBD1, 6 bases. This CDR3 is 14 amino acids long. CDR1 KGHSH and CDR2 LQKENI come from the germline V gene. With 1 base removed from V and 1 base from J, the gap between germline ends came to 8 bases. The CDR3 DNA reads TGTGCCAGCTCACCACGACAGGCATCCTACGAGCAGTACTTC. It translates to CASSPRQASYEQYF.

For this clone: Other DNA sequences within the sample encode an identical CDR3. V gene TRBV5-1 combines with J gene TRBJ2-3; 9 bases fit TRBD1. Germline CDR1 reads SGHRS; CDR2 reads YFSETQ. The CDR3 totals 13 residues. J lost 3 bases, V lost 4 bases, and 0 bases had no gene match. The DNA for the CDR3 is TGCGCCAGCAGCGGACAGGGGACAGATACGCAGTATTTT. Its protein product is CASSGQGTDTQYF.

The chain combines TRBV4-1 with TRBJ1-5, with D possibly matching TRBD1 (5 bases). Germline loops: CDR1 MGHRA, CDR2 YSYEKL. V was trimmed by 4 bases and J by 3 bases, leaving 10 bases between them. The CDR3 length is 14 residues. In nucleotides, the CDR3 is TGCGCCAGCAGCCCTGCAGGGAACAATCAGCCCCAGCATTTT. This encodes CASSPAGNNQPQHF.

This clone was picked up one time. The chain is built from TRBV29-1 and TRBJ2-3; 9 bases are shared with TRBD2. The V segment lost 3 bases and the J segment 5 bases; nucleotides outside the gene matches: 6. CDR1 SQVTM and CDR2 ANQGSEA come from the germline V gene. The CDR3 length is 14 residues. CDR3 residues: CSVDAGGDGDTQYF. The CDR3, as DNA: TGCAGCGTTGATGCGGGGGGGGATGGAGATACGCAGTATTTT.

In its sample, this clone was seen a few times. The rearrangement links TRBV7-2 to TRBJ1-2; D not resolved. CDR1 is SGHTA, CDR2 FQGNSA, per germline. The length of the CDR3 is 16 residues. Trimming removed 0 bases from V and 1 base from J, with 12 bases in between. The CDR3 DNA reads TGTGCCAGCAGCTTAGCGGTACACAGTATTAACTATGGCTACACCTTC. Translation gives CASSLAVHSINYGYTF.

This clone was detected a few times. The chain is built from TRBV5-5 and TRBJ1-5; perhaps TRBD1 as D (6 bases). This CDR3 is built from 15 residues. The V gene's germline CDR1 is SGHKS and CDR2 YYEKEE (reference sequence). V was cut by 1 base and J by 5 bases, with 13 bases left in between. CDR3 coding DNA: TGTGCCAGCAGCTTGATCTGGGACACGTATCAGCCCCAGCATTTT. It yields the protein CASSLIWDTYQPQHF. Full variable domain (remainder filled in from reference TRBV5-5 and TRBJ1-5): DAGVTQSPTHLIKTRGQQVTLRCSPISGHKSVSWYQQVLGQGPQFIFQYYEKEERGRGNFPDRFSARQFPNYSSELNVNALLLGDSALYLCASSLIWDTYQPQHFGDGTRLSIL.